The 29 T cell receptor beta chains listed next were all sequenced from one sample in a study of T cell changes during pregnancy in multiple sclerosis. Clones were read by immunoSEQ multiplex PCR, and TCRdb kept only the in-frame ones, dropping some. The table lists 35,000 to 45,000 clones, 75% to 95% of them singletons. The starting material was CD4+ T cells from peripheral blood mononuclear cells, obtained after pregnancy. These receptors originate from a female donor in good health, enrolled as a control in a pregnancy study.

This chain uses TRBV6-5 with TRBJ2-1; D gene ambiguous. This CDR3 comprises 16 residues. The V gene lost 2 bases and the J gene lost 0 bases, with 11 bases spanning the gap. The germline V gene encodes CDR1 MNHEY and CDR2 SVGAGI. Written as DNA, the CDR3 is TGTGCCAGCAGTTACCTAGGATCCAGCTCCTACAATGAGCAGTTCTTC. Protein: CASSYLGSSSYNEQFF.

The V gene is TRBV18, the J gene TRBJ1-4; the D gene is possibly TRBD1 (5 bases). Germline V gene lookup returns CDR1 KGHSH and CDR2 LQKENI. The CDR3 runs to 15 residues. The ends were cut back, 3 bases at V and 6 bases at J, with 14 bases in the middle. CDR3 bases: TGTGCCAGCTCACCTTCGAAGGGGAGGGATGAAAAACTGTTTTTT. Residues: CASSPSKGRDEKLFF.

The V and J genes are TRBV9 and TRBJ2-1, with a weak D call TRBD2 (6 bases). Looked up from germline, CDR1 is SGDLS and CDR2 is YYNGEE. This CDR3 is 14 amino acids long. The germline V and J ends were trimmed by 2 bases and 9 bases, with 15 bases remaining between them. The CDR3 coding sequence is TGTGCCAGCAGCGTGGCGGTGGGGGGTGGTGAGCAGTTCTTC. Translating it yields CASSVAVGGGEQFF.

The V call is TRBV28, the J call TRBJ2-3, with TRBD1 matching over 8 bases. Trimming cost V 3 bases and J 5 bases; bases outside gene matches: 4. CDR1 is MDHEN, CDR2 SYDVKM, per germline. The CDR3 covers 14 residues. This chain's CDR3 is CASSFQGAGDTQYF. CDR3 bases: TGTGCCAGCAGTTTTCAGGGGGCGGGAGATACGCAGTATTTT.

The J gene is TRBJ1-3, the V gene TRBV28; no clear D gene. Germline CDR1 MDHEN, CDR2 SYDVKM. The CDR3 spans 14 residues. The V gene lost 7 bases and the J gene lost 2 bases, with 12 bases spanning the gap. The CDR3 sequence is CASKTGITGNTIYF. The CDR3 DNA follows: TGTGCCAGCAAAACCGGTATTACTGGAAACACCATATATTTT.

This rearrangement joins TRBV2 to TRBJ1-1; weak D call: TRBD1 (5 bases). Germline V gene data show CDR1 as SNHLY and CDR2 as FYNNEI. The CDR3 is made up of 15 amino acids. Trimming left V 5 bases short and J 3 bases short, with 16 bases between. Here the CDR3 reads CASSYHQGRYTEAFF. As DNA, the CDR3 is TGTGCCAGCAGTTACCACCAGGGTCGGTACACTGAAGCTTTCTTT.

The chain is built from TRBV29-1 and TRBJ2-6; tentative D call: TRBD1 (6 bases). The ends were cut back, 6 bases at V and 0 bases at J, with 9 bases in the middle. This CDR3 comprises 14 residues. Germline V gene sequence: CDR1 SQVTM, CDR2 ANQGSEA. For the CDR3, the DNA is TGCAGCGTGGACAGCAGCTCTGGGGCCAACGTCCTGACTTTC. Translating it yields CSVDSSSGANVLTF.

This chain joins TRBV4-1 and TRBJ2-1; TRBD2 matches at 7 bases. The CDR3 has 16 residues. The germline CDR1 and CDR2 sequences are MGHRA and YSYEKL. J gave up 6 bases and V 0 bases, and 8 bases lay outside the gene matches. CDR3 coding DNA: TGCGCCAGCAGCCAAGATGAGGTAGCGGGTACCAATGAGCAGTTCTTC. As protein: CASSQDEVAGTNEQFF.

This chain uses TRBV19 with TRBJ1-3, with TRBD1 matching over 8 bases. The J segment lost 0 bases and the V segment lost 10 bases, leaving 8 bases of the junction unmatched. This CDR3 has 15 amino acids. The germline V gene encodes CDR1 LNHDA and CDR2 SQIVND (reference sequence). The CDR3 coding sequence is TGTGCCACCTATTCCGGGACAGGCTCTGGAAACACCATATATTTT. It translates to CATYSGTGSGNTIYF.

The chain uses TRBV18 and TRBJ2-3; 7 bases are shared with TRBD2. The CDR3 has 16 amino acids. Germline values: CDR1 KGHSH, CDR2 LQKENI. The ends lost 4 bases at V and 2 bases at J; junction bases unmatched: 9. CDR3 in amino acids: CASSLQGTTATDTQYF. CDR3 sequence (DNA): TGTGCCAGCTCACTCCAAGGGACTACAGCCACAGATACGCAGTATTTT.

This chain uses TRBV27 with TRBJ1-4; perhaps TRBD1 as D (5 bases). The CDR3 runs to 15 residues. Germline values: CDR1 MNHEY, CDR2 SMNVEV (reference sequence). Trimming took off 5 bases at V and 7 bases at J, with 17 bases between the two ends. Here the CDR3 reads CASSLPSRGGEKLFF. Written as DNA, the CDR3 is TGTGCCAGCAGTCTTCCCTCTCGGGGGGGTGAAAAACTGTTTTTT.

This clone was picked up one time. CDR3 in amino acids: CASSEGASSYNEQFF. CDR3 DNA: TGTGCCAGCAGTGAAGGGGCCAGCTCCTACAATGAGCAGTTCTTC. V gene TRBV6-4 combines with J gene TRBJ2-1, with a possible D match to TRBD1 (5 bases). V lost 3 bases to trimming and J lost 0 bases, with 9 bases between them. The germline V gene has CDR1 MRHNA and CDR2 SNTAGT. The CDR3 is made up of 15 amino acids.

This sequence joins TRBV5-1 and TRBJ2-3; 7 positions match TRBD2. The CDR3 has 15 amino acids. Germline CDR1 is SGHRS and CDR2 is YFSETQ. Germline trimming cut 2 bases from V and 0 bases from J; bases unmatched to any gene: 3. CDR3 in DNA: TGCGCCAGCAGCTTAAGGGGAGGGAGCACAGATACGCAGTATTTT. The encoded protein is CASSLRGGSTDTQYF.

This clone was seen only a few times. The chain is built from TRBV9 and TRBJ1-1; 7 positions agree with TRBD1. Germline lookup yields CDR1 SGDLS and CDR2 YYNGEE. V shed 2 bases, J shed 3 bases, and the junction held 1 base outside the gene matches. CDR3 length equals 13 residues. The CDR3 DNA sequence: TGTGCCAGCAGCGTCGACAGGGACACTGAAGCTTTCTTT. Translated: CASSVDRDTEAFF.

CDR3 in DNA: TGCGCCAGCAGTGAAGGACAGGGAACCGACGAGCAGTACTTC. Translated, it gives CASSEGQGTDEQYF. This rearrangement joins TRBV10-2 to TRBJ2-7, with 8 bases aligning to TRBD1. Trimming at V came to 3 bases and at J to 5 bases, leaving 6 bases not matched to a gene. The germline gives CDR1 WSHSY, CDR2 SAAADI. The CDR3 covers 14 residues.

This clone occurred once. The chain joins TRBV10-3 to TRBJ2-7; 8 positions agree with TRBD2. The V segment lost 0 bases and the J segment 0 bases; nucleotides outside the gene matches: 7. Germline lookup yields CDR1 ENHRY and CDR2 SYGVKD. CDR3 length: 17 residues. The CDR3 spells CAISESGVAGFSYEQYF. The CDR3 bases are TGTGCCATCAGTGAGTCGGGGGTAGCGGGATTCTCCTACGAGCAGTACTTC.

The CDR3 spells CASSPGRNTEAFF. CDR3 in DNA: TGTGCCAGCAGTCCCGGTCGGAACACTGAAGCTTTCTTT. The genes are TRBV7-9 and TRBJ1-1; D is undetermined. The V end lost 6 bases, the J end lost 1 base, and 9 bases lay between the germline ends. The CDR3 consists of 13 residues. The germline CDR1 and CDR2 sequences are SEHNR and FQNEAQ (reference sequence).

The CDR3 protein is CASRTKSYNEQFF. The CDR3 DNA follows: TGTGCCAGCAGGACAAAATCCTACAATGAGCAGTTCTTC. This rearrangement joins TRBV27 to TRBJ2-1; D call uncertain. This CDR3 region has 13 residues. Germline V gives CDR1 MNHEY, CDR2 SMNVEV (reference sequence). The ends were cut back, 6 bases at V and 1 base at J, with 7 bases in the middle.

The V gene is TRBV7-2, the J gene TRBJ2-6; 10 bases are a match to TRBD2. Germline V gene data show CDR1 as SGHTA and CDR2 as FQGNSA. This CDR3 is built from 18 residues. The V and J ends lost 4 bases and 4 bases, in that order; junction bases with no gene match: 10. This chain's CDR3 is CASSSRTSGAGGANVLTF. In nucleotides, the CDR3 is TGTGCCAGCAGCTCCCGGACTAGCGGAGCAGGAGGGGCCAACGTCCTGACTTTC.

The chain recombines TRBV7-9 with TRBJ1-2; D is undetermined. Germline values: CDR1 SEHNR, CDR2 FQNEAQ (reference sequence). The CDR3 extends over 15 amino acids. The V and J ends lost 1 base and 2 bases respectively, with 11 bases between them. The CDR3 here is CASSLVEGGNYGYTF. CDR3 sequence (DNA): TGTGCCAGCAGCTTAGTGGAGGGAGGAAACTATGGCTACACCTTC.

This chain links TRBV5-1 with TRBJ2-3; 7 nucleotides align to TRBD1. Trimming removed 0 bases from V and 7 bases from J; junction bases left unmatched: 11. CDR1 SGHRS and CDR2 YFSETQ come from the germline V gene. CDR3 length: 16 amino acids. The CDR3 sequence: CASSLAGEGARNTQYF. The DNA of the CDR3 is TGCGCCAGCAGCTTGGCCGGAGAGGGGGCGCGCAATACGCAGTATTTT.

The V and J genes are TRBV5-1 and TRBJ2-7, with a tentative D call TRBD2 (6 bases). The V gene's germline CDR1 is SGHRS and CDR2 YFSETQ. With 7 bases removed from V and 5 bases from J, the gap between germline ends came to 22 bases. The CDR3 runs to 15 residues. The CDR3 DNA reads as TGCGCCAGCCAAAGGGGAGCGGGTGGGGTGGACGAGCAGTACTTC. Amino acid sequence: CASQRGAGGVDEQYF.

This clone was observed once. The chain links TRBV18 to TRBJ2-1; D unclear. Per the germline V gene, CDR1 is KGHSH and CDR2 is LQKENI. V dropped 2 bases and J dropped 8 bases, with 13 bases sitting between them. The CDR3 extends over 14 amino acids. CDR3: CASSPGDFGDEQFF. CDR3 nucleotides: TGTGCCAGCTCACCAGGAGATTTTGGCGATGAGCAGTTCTTC.

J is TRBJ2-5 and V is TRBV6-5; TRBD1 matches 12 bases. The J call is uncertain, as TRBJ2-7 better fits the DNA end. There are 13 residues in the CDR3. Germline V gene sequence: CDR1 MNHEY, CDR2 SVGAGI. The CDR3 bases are TGTGCCGGAGGGACAGGGGGCGACTGCGAGCAGTACTTC. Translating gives CAGGTGGDCEQYF.

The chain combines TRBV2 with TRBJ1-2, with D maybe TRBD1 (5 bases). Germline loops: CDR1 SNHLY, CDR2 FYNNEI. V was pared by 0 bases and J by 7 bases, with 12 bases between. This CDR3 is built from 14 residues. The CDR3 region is CASSEAVGLSGYTF. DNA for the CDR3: TGTGCCAGCAGTGAAGCGGTGGGGCTGAGTGGCTACACCTTC.

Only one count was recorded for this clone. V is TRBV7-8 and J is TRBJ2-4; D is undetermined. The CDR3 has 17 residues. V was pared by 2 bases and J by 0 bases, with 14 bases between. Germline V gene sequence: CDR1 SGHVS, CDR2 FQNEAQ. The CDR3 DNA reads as TGTGCCAGCAGCTTACCCTCCGGAGATCTAGCCAAAAACATTCAGTACTTC. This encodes CASSLPSGDLAKNIQYF.

This CDR3 reads CASSQGQFSYNEQFF. The DNA of the CDR3 is TGTGCCAGCAGCCAGGGCCAATTCTCCTACAATGAGCAGTTCTTC. The chain is built from TRBV28 and TRBJ2-1; possibly TRBD1 for D (5 bases). The CDR3 runs to 15 residues. Trimming took 6 bases from V and 0 from J, leaving 12 bases between them. Germline V gene lookup returns CDR1 MDHEN and CDR2 SYDVKM.

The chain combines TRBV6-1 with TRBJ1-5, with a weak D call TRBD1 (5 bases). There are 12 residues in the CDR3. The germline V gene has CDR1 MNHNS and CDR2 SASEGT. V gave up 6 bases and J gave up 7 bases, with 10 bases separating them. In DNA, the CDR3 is TGTGCCAGCAGACAGGCGGGACAGCCCCAGCATTTT. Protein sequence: CASRQAGQPQHF.

The CDR3 DNA is TGCGCCAGCAGCCCCGGGCGGGGGGCGGGGGATACGCAGTATTTT. Encoded protein: CASSPGRGAGDTQYF. The chain uses TRBV4-3 and TRBJ2-3; 8 nucleotides agree with TRBD2. The V gene's germline CDR1 is LGHNA and CDR2 YSLEER. CDR3 length: 15 residues. The junction had 9 bases not matched to a gene; V was cut back by 4 bases and J by 6 bases.